The 2 T cell receptor beta chains in this list originate from one sample, sequenced in a study of cytomegalovirus exposure and HLA in healthy donors. Use of 60 Vbeta and 13 Jbeta primers characterized the PCR. The data were produced by immunoSEQ multiplex PCR, yet TCRdb's version contains in-frame clones alone and is incomplete. The sample has nearly 200,000 clones; about 90% are singletons. Sample: PBMCs. These receptors originate from a man between 25 and 39 years old in good health and CMV-seronegative.

The chain couples TRBV5-1 to TRBJ2-3; TRBD2 matches 7 bases. CDR1 and CDR2 from the germline V gene are SGHRS and YFSETQ. J lost 0 bases, V lost 7 bases, and 2 bases had no gene match. The CDR3 covers 13 residues. CDR3 in DNA: TGCGCCAGCTTTAGCGGGAGCACAGATACGCAGTATTTT. This codes for CASFSGSTDTQYF. The whole variable domain, filled in from reference TRBV5-1 and TRBJ2-3, reads KAGVTQTPRYLIKTRGQQVTLSCSPISGHRSVSWYQQTPGQGLQFLFEYFSETQRNKGNFPGRFSGRQFSNSRSEMNVSTLELGDSALYLCASFSGSTDTQYFGPGTRLTVL.

This clone was observed a single time. The V and J genes are TRBV7-9 and TRBJ2-2; D is unresolved. The V and J ends lost 7 bases and 6 bases respectively, with 21 bases between them. Germline V CDR1 and CDR2: SEHNR, FQNEAQ (reference sequence). The CDR3 totals 16 residues. The CDR3 spells CASTVEPVRRAGELFF. The CDR3 DNA reads as TGTGCCAGCACCGTCGAGCCGGTCCGGAGAGCCGGGGAGCTGTTTTTT.